A selection of T cell receptor beta chains follows, all from one sample in a study of blood T cell repertoires in COVID-19. TCRdb's table, derived via immunoSEQ multiplex PCR, lists solely in-frame clones and lacks some. The data hold about 74,000 clones, with almost 90% observed a single time. The sequencing sample was made of peripheral blood. These receptors were collected from a woman of 80 years or more with acute or convalescent COVID-19. CDR3s leave out the opening cysteine and the closing phenylalanine or tryptophan.

v_gene	j_gene	CDR3aa
TRBV6-2/TRBV6-3	TRBJ2-1	ASSLLANEQF
TRBV14	TRBJ2-5	ASSPGLEETQY
TRBV9	TRBJ2-5	ASSVDWAQETQY
TRBV3-1/TRBV3-2	TRBJ1-1	ASSQDLGPEAF
TRBV7-2	TRBJ1-5	ASSSSTVNQPQH
TRBV11-2	TRBJ2-7	ASSLGEGYEQY
TRBV9	TRBJ1-2	ASSVGSDRGGGYT
TRBV14	TRBJ1-1	ASSQGAGANTEAF
TRBV27	TRBJ2-1	ASTPDRLGHEQF
TRBV20-1	TRBJ2-7	SASSRSYEQY
TRBV6-5	TRBJ1-5	ASRGTGQPQH
TRBV5-5	TRBJ2-5	ASSPRDTGYQETQY
TRBV7-9	TRBJ2-1	ASSPFLNEQF
TRBV4-3	TRBJ2-3	ASSQDGTSGGSSTDTQY
TRBV9	TRBJ1-2	ASSVAQGTGGYT
TRBV21-1	TRBJ2-7	ASSNYMTGSRYEQY
TRBV19	TRBJ1-3	ASSTSHGNTIY
TRBV4-1	TRBJ2-7	ASSQRQGDVQY
TRBV5-4	TRBJ2-7	ASSAMTGDRSYEQY
TRBV11-3	TRBJ2-7	ASSPGGLAGVEQY
TRBV19	TRBJ1-5	ASSLGQTYSNQPQH
TRBV19	TRBJ1-6	ASSIEQGGSPLH
TRBV4-1	TRBJ1-2	ASSQVVLSNYGYT
TRBV2	TRBJ1-1	ASSQAQDRVNTEAF
TRBV6-2/TRBV6-3	TRBJ2-7	ASSYPAYEQY
TRBV18	TRBJ2-7	ASSPGISGKSSYEQY
TRBV6-1	TRBJ2-2	ASSEAIDPGAGELF
TRBV7-7	TRBJ2-1	ASSFSLYNEQF
TRBV11-2	TRBJ1-3	ASTQIPGNTIY
TRBV11-2	TRBJ1-5	ASSLSGNQPQH
TRBV14	TRBJ2-7	ASSQEASGRTTKQY
TRBV2	TRBJ2-5	ASLASLTQETQY
TRBV2	TRBJ1-6	ASRLGQLNSPLH
TRBV5-6	TRBJ2-6	ASSRQTAGAGANVLT
TRBV18	TRBJ2-7	ASSPPGQPPLEQY
TRBV7-6	TRBJ1-3	ASSSPGRGPSGNTIY
TRBV3-1/TRBV3-2	TRBJ2-7	ASSLGRAPYEQY
TRBV4-3	TRBJ1-3	ASSQDHPPGYAGNTIY
TRBV9	TRBJ2-3	ASSVGASGRGSDTQY
TRBV19	TRBJ1-1	ASEGTGARDTEAF
TRBV4-2	TRBJ1-1	ASSQVFMLAENTEAF
TRBV4-3	TRBJ2-1	ASSQRLADEQF
TRBV7-9	TRBJ1-4	ASSTGLNEKLF
TRBV18	TRBJ1-2	ASSPRTGGTYGYT
TRBV5-6	TRBJ1-1	ASSSPGGRRAF
TRBV5-1	TRBJ2-5	ASSLQGKETQY
TRBV7-3	TRBJ1-1	ASRAGMNTEAF
TRBV12-3/TRBV12-4	TRBJ1-1	ASSLGRGTEAF
TRBV5-4	TRBJ2-5	ASSLGLGETQY
TRBV7-8	TRBJ2-2	ASSFRGLAGGADTGELF